This TCR beta chain was sequenced during a study of blood T cell repertoires in COVID-19. Turning to the study itself: Samples came from the United States, Italy and Spain, spanning acute and convalescent COVID-19. PBMCs, B-cell-depleted T cells, or T cells provided the cDNA or gDNA that made up the material.

As processed by the authors: Amplification from reference gene primers served as the basis for estimated nucleated cell counts. Generated by immunoSEQ multiplex PCR, the TCRdb table keeps only in-frame clones and is missing some. V, J and clone size are taken as reported in that table, and D and trimming were inferred from the DNA itself. The sample has around 270,000 clones; 65% to 85% are singletons. Germline loops: CDR1 KGHSH, CDR2 LQKENI. This CDR3 is 14 amino acids long. V dropped 4 bases and J dropped 4; count of bases not matched to a gene: 6. Sequencing was done on a sample of peripheral blood. This TCR was sampled from a woman in her 40s who had recovered from COVID-19. The chain combines TRBV18 with TRBJ2-7; 8 bases agree with TRBD2. In DNA, the CDR3 is TGTGCCAGCTCACGGATACTAGCGGAGTACGAGCAGTACTTC. It encodes CASSRILAEYEQYF. Full variable domain (rest looked up from reference TRBV18 and TRBJ2-7): NAGVMQNPRHLVRRRGQEARLRCSPMKGHSHVYWYRQLPEEGLKFMVYLQKENIIDESGMPKERFSAEFPKEGPSILRIQQVVRGDSAAYFCASSRILAEYEQYFGPGTRLTVT.